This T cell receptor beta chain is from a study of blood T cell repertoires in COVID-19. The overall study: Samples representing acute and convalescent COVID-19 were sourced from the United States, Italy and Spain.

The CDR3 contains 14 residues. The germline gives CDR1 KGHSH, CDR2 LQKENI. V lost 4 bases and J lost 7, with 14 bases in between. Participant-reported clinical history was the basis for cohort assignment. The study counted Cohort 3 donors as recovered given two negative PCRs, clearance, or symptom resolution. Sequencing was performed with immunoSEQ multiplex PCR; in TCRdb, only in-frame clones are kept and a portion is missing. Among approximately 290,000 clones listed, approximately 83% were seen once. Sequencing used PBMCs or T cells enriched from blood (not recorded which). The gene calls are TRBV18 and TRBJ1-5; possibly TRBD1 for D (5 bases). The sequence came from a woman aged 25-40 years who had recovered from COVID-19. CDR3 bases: TGTGCCAGCTCACAATCCGCAGGGTACCAGCCCCAGCATTTT. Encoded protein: CASSQSAGYQPQHF.